This TCR beta chain was identified in a study of blood T cell repertoires in COVID-19. Study at large: The United States, Italy and Spain were the sources of the acute and convalescent COVID-19 samples. Sample material is recorded as cDNA or gDNA derived from T cells, B-cell-depleted T cells, or PBMCs.

Only a few counts were recorded for this clone. Source study methods: Reference gene primers were amplified, and this amplification served to estimate nucleated cell counts. Method: immunoSEQ multiplex PCR; TCRdb's copy keeps in-frame clones and lacks some. D and trimming were read from the DNA, whereas the V and J calls and clone size are those reported in that table. The sample lists around 63,000 clones, 88% occurring once. CDR3 size: 12 residues. V was cut by 4 bases and J by 5 bases, with 7 bases left in between. Per the germline V gene, CDR1 is SGHDN and CDR2 is FVKESK. The source material was peripheral blood. V usage is TRBV14 and J usage is TRBJ2-3; a weak D match, TRBD2 (5 bases). The sequence came from an elderly woman with active COVID-19. CDR3 sequence reads: CASSPGGDTQYF. In DNA form, the CDR3 reads TGTGCCAGCAGCCCTGGAGGAGATACGCAGTATTTT.